The entry below gives a single T cell receptor beta chain sequence along with its context. RNA transcripts yielded amplified TCR beta CDR3 regions. During a first-round RT-PCR of the TCR CDR3, the HTBI primer set was used. TCRdb analysed the multiplex PCR reads with MiXCR anew, one entry per CDR3 protein. The repertoire holds about 96,000 distinct CDR3 sequences, with approximately 56% as singletons. The entry originates in a study of T cells in Graves' hyperthyroidism and ophthalmopathy. As for the study in general: Peripheral blood was acquired at first diagnosis, ahead of any therapy whatsoever.

Germline V gives CDR1 SGDLS, CDR2 YYNGEE. The CDR3 loop spans 14 amino acids. Between the trimmed V and J ends, which lost 3 bases and 5 bases, there was a span of 14 bases. This receptor was identified in a woman between 35 and 50 years old with Graves' hyperthyroidism. Source material: blood. The chain links TRBV9 to TRBJ1-1; D may be TRBD1 (6 bases). For the CDR3, the DNA is TGTGCCAGCAGCGCAGCGGGGGCTTGGACTGAAGCTTTCTTT. It is translated as CASSAAGAWTEAFF.